This T cell receptor (beta chain) originates from a study of vaccination and CD4 T cells after COVID-19. The CDR3 sequence is 15 residues long. In germline, CDR1 is SEHNR, CDR2 FQNEAQ (reference sequence). J was trimmed by 8 bases and V by 5 bases; bases with no gene match: 5. Time point described: late sampling 161 to 241 days after vaccination in three convalescent patients. TCRdb passed the PCR reads through MiXCR, listing each CDR3 protein once. The table records roughly 28,000 distinct CDR3 sequences, roughly 50% of them present only once. The sequence was collected from a human donor who had recovered from COVID-19. Specimen: CD4+ T cells from blood, collected about 7 months after SARS-CoV-2 vaccination. The chain links TRBV7-9 to TRBJ2-1; TRBD2 matches 14 bases. The CDR3 spells CASSRGTSGSDEQFF. Written as DNA, the CDR3 is TGTGCCAGCAGCCGCGGGACTAGCGGGAGCGATGAGCAGTTCTTC.